Sequencing of this T cell receptor beta chain was carried out in a study of T cells in Graves' hyperthyroidism and ophthalmopathy. This clonotype was observed at least ten times. What it binds is not known. Findings and limits, study-wide: Ophthalmopathy, which appeared later, was predicted by the model a median about 5.9 months before onset.

Stable Graves' hyperthyroidism meant no ophthalmopathy progression within 18 months. Diagnoses used clinical symptoms, serum thyroxine and TRAb, thyroid ultrasound and orbital computed tomography. CDR3 length: 12 amino acids. Germline CDR1 MNHNY, CDR2 SVGAGI (reference sequence). V lost 3 bases and J lost 8, with 10 bases in between. Amplification of TCR beta CDR3 regions was performed using RNA transcripts as template. TCR CDR3 regions were first amplified by RT-PCR with HTBI primers. TCRdb re-called the multiplex PCR reads through MiXCR, storing one row per CDR3 protein. Of about 840,000 distinct CDR3 sequences detected, 38% appear once; the ten largest clones hold 8.9%.

The V call is TRBV6-6, the J call TRBJ1-2, with D unresolved. Sequenced material: blood. The source is a man aged 18 to 29 with Graves' hyperthyroidism. CDR3 protein: CASSYGVVGYTF. As DNA, the CDR3 is TGTGCCAGCAGTTATGGTGTTGTCGGCTACACCTTC.